This passage covers 27 T cell receptor beta chains from one sample sequenced in a study of blood T cell repertoires in COVID-19. Produced via immunoSEQ multiplex PCR; TCRdb's table is partial and in-frame only. The sample records about 360,000 clones, around 87% being singletons. Sequenced: peripheral blood. The receptors stem from a human donor in a cohort sampled during active COVID-19.

The gene calls are TRBV12-3 or TRBV12-4 and TRBJ2-1; perhaps TRBD2 as D (5 bases). V lost 5 bases to trimming and J lost 12 bases, with 11 bases between them. There are 11 residues in the CDR3. Here the CDR3 DNA reads TGTGCCAGCAGTCATCGGGGATTGCAGTTCTTC. Translation: CASSHRGLQFF.

This clone showed up just once. This chain links TRBV6-4 with TRBJ2-1; 10 nucleotides match TRBD2. The trim removed 5 bases at V and 7 bases at J, leaving 8 bases unmatched. The CDR3 loop spans 15 amino acids. Germline V gene lookup returns CDR1 MRHNA and CDR2 SNTAGT. CDR3 DNA sequence: TGTGCCAGCAGTCGAGCGGGAGGGACGGGGAATGAGCAGTTCTTC. This translates into CASSRAGGTGNEQFF.

The rearrangement uses TRBV5-1 and TRBJ1-2; D perhaps matches TRBD1 (6 bases). Per germline, CDR1 SGHRS and CDR2 YFSETQ. V lost 3 bases and J 8 bases, leaving 11 bases between the germline ends. The CDR3 has 12 amino acids. The CDR3 DNA is TGCGCCAGCAGCTATGACAGGAGCGGCTACACCTTC. Protein sequence: CASSYDRSGYTF.

The chain employs TRBV28 and TRBJ2-5, with D uncertain. Germline V gene sequence: CDR1 MDHEN, CDR2 SYDVKM. The CDR3 runs to 12 residues. The germline V and J ends were trimmed by 8 bases and 6 bases, with 13 bases remaining between them. CDR3 loop: CASALKRQTQYF. The DNA for the CDR3 is TGTGCCAGCGCGTTGAAACGTCAGACCCAGTACTTC. The whole variable domain, filled in from reference TRBV28 and TRBJ2-5, reads DVKVTQSSRYLVKRTGEKVFLECVQDMDHENMFWYRQDPGLGLRLIYFSYDVKMKEKGDIPEGYSVSREKKERFSLILESASTNQTSMYLCASALKRQTQYFGPGTRLLVL.

This sequence joins TRBV12-3 or TRBV12-4 and TRBJ2-3; D call uncertain. Between the trimmed V and J ends, which lost 5 bases and 10 bases, there was a span of 13 bases. This CDR3 contains 12 residues. CDR3 nucleotide sequence: TGTGCCAGCAGTCCCCAGACTGGTGCGCAGTATTTT. It translates to CASSPQTGAQYF.

The chain has TRBV2 and TRBJ2-5; the D is unclear. Germline V gives CDR1 SNHLY, CDR2 FYNNEI. The CDR3 sequence is 11 residues long. Trimming removed 2 bases from V and 7 bases from J, with 5 bases in between. CDR3 loop: CASSERGTQYF. The CDR3 coding sequence is TGTGCCAGCAGTGAACGCGGGACCCAGTACTTC.

Turning to this clone: The sample holds other DNA sequences that translate to the same CDR3. This chain connects TRBV7-9 to TRBJ2-7, with a weak D call TRBD2 (5 bases). CDR1 SEHNR and CDR2 FQNEAQ come from the germline V gene (reference sequence). The germline V and J ends were trimmed by 3 bases and 0 bases, with 6 bases remaining between them. The CDR3 contains 13 residues. CDR3: CASSLGDSYEQYF. CDR3 DNA: TGTGCCAGCAGCTTGGGAGACTCCTACGAGCAGTACTTC. The entire variable domain, with the rest obtained from reference TRBV7-9 and TRBJ2-7, is as follows: DTGVSQNPRHKITKRGQNVTFRCDPISEHNRLYWYRQTLGQGPEFLTYFQNEAQLEKSRLLSDRFSAERPKGSFSTLEIQRTEQGDSAMYLCASSLGDSYEQYFGPGTRLTVT.

V and J are TRBV10-3 and TRBJ2-1; D possibly corresponds to TRBD2 (5 bases). Germline V lookup: CDR1 ENHRY, CDR2 SYGVKD. V was shortened by 6 bases and J by 5 bases, with 23 bases between the two germline ends. This CDR3 contains 17 residues. The CDR3 sequence: CAIRGSDRQSNNNEQFF. The CDR3 nucleotides are TGTGCCATCAGAGGGAGTGACCGGCAAAGCAACAACAATGAGCAGTTCTTC.

The genes are TRBV30 and TRBJ1-4; D may be TRBD1 (6 bases). This CDR3 region has 14 residues. The germline CDR1 and CDR2 sequences are GTSNPN and SVGIG (reference sequence). The V and J ends lost 3 bases and 2 bases respectively, with 10 bases between them. The CDR3 reads CAWRGGRTNEKLFF. The CDR3 coding sequence is TGTGCCTGGAGGGGGGGGCGGACTAATGAAAAACTGTTTTTT.

There are many counts of this clone. The gene calls are TRBV6-2 or TRBV6-3 and TRBJ2-3; TRBD2 agrees at 12 bases. J was trimmed by 3 bases and V by 6 bases; bases with no gene match: 7. This CDR3 region has 16 residues. The germline CDR1 and CDR2 sequences are MNHEY and SVGEGT. The CDR3 DNA is TGTGCCAGCAGCGGACTAGCGGGATTTGGAACAGATACGCAGTATTTT. Encoded protein: CASSGLAGFGTDTQYF.

The chain employs TRBV7-9 and TRBJ1-2; D uncertain. Between the trimmed V and J ends, which lost 3 bases and 9 bases, there was a span of 17 bases. Germline V gene data show CDR1 as SEHNR and CDR2 as FQNEAQ (reference sequence). This CDR3 contains 14 residues. CDR3 bases: TGTGCCAGCAGCTTTTCGGCAGGCCCGGTTAGCTACACCTTC. Encoded protein: CASSFSAGPVSYTF.

The genes are TRBV25-1 and TRBJ2-1, with 11 bases fitting TRBD2. The V gene's germline CDR1 is MGHDK and CDR2 SYGVNS. V shed 6 bases, J shed 6 bases, and the junction held 7 bases outside the gene matches. The CDR3 extends over 15 amino acids. DNA for the CDR3: TGTGCCAGCAGATCCGGGACTAGCGGCTTCAATGAGCAGTTCTTC. Amino acids: CASRSGTSGFNEQFF.

The chain joins TRBV5-6 to TRBJ2-2; a weak D match, TRBD2 (5 bases). Germline assignment: CDR1 SGHDT and CDR2 YYEEEE. This CDR3 has 19 amino acids. V was shortened by 6 bases and J by 4 bases, with 28 bases between the two germline ends. The CDR3 region is CASTPSEASRGKATGELFF. The CDR3 DNA sequence: TGTGCCAGCACTCCTTCAGAAGCCTCGCGAGGGAAAGCCACCGGGGAGCTGTTTTTT.

The rearrangement uses TRBV7-3 and TRBJ1-1, with 8 positions matching TRBD1. Trimming cost V 2 bases and J 5 bases; bases outside gene matches: 7. The length of the CDR3 is 15 residues. Germline CDR1 and CDR2: SGHTA and FQGTGA. The CDR3 DNA follows: TGTGCCAGCAGCTTAGGGGCAGGGGGCATGACTGAAGCTTTCTTT. Its protein is CASSLGAGGMTEAFF.

This chain connects TRBV30 to TRBJ1-2, with 7 bases lining up with TRBD1. The CDR3 consists of 16 residues. J lost 1 base, V lost 0 bases, and 8 bases had no gene match. The germline gives CDR1 GTSNPN, CDR2 SVGIG (reference sequence). The CDR3 here is CAWSVLTGTGNYGYTF. The CDR3 nucleotides are TGTGCCTGGAGTGTCCTGACAGGGACTGGTAACTATGGCTACACCTTC.

This chain links TRBV4-1 with TRBJ2-1; D may be TRBD1 (8 bases). Trimming took 1 base from V and 7 from J, leaving 23 bases between them. The germline V gene has CDR1 MGHRA and CDR2 YSYEKL. The CDR3 has 18 residues. DNA for the CDR3: TGCGCCAGCAGCCAAGCGACAGGGGAGGTAGCGGGCATGAATGAGCAGTTCTTC. Translation gives CASSQATGEVAGMNEQFF.

The chain couples TRBV19 to TRBJ1-5, with 8 bases matching TRBD1. The CDR3 is 15 amino acids. Germline lookup yields CDR1 LNHDA and CDR2 SQIVND (reference sequence). Unmatched junction bases numbered 7, after V lost 5 bases and J lost 4 bases. Written as DNA, the CDR3 is TGTGCCAGTAGTTTGGGTACAGGGGGAAATCAGCCCCAGCATTTT. It translates to CASSLGTGGNQPQHF.

V is TRBV24-1 and J is TRBJ2-1, with a weak D call TRBD2 (6 bases). Looked up from germline, CDR1 is KGHDR and CDR2 is SFDVKD. The V and J ends lost 6 bases and 0 bases respectively, with 20 bases between them. The CDR3 is 18 amino acids. The CDR3 coding sequence is TGTGCCACCAGTTCGGGACTTGCCGTATCAAACTCCTACAATGAGCAGTTCTTC. This codes for CATSSGLAVSNSYNEQFF.

The genes are TRBV28 and TRBJ2-5; the match to TRBD2 covers 10 bases. CDR1 is MDHEN and CDR2 is SYDVKM in the germline V gene. There are 15 residues in the CDR3. Losses at the gene ends were 4 bases for V and 8 bases for J; bases not matched to a gene: 10. The CDR3 DNA is TGTGCCAGCAGTTCACCGGGACTAGCGACCAGAACCCAGTACTTC. Translated: CASSSPGLATRTQYF.

In this sample, this clone turned up many times. Distinct nucleotide sequences in the sample also encode this CDR3. This chain uses TRBV5-1 with TRBJ2-2, with a weak D call TRBD1 (6 bases). This CDR3 has 16 amino acids. Germline assignment: CDR1 SGHRS and CDR2 YFSETQ. Trimming removed 1 base from V and 2 bases from J, with 12 bases in between. CDR3 loop: CASSLSGRGNTGELFF. The CDR3, as DNA: TGCGCCAGCAGCTTGTCGGGCAGGGGAAACACCGGGGAGCTGTTTTTT.

The chain links TRBV15 to TRBJ1-2, with 10 bases fitting TRBD1. Germline trimming cut 8 bases from V and 4 bases from J; bases unmatched to any gene: 4. Germline CDR1 reads LNHNV; CDR2 reads YYDKDF (reference sequence). The length of the CDR3 is 13 residues. As DNA, the CDR3 is TGTGCCACCGGGACAGGGGAAAGCTATGGCTACACCTTC. Translated: CATGTGESYGYTF.

The V gene is TRBV30, the J gene TRBJ1-4; D is uncertain. This CDR3 is built from 14 residues. Trimming took off 1 base at V and 12 bases at J, with 18 bases between the two ends. Germline CDR1 reads GTSNPN; CDR2 reads SVGIG (reference sequence). CDR3 nucleotide sequence: TGTGCCTGGAGTGGGGAGGCAGGTGCTACAGAACTGTTTTTT. The encoded protein is CAWSGEAGATELFF.

This clone was counted once. This chain joins TRBV11-2 and TRBJ2-2, with D tentatively TRBD2 (5 bases). Trimming stripped 5 bases from V and 5 bases from J, with 24 bases between. CDR3 size: 18 residues. From germline, CDR1 is SGHAT and CDR2 FQNNGV. This chain's CDR3 is CASSPRGAVVRETGELFF. Written as DNA, the CDR3 is TGTGCCAGCAGCCCCCGGGGAGCGGTCGTAAGAGAGACCGGGGAGCTGTTTTTT.

The chain couples TRBV12-5 to TRBJ1-5; D remains unclear. The CDR3 has 15 residues. Trimming pared 1 base from V and 1 base from J, leaving 8 bases between. Per germline, CDR1 LGHNT and CDR2 FRNRAP. CDR3 DNA: TGTGCTAGTGGTTTGGGCGGGGTGAGCAATCAGCCCCAGCATTTT. Residues: CASGLGGVSNQPQHF.

The CDR3 DNA reads TGCGCCAGCAGCCAATTGGTAACAGGGAGCGGGAACACCGGGGAGCTGTTTTTT. Its translation: CASSQLVTGSGNTGELFF. The chain recombines TRBV4-1 with TRBJ2-2, with a weak D call TRBD1 (6 bases). V lost 2 bases and J 1 base, leaving 17 bases between the germline ends. Germline V lookup: CDR1 MGHRA, CDR2 YSYEKL. The CDR3 consists of 18 residues.

V is TRBV5-1 and J is TRBJ2-3; 13 bases line up with TRBD2. The V segment lost 3 bases and the J segment 5 bases; nucleotides outside the gene matches: 6. Germline V gene sequence: CDR1 SGHRS, CDR2 YFSETQ. The CDR3 is made up of 16 amino acids. CDR3 in amino acids: CASSSRTSGSQDTQYF. The CDR3 DNA reads as TGCGCCAGCAGCTCCCGGACTAGCGGGAGTCAAGATACGCAGTATTTT.

The chain has TRBV28 and TRBJ2-3; 10 bases fit TRBD2. CDR1 is MDHEN, CDR2 SYDVKM, per germline. Trimming removed 5 bases from V and 7 bases from J; junction bases left unmatched: 9. The CDR3 has 15 residues. CDR3 sequence: CASSPPTSGWYTQYF. For the CDR3, the DNA is TGTGCCAGCAGTCCACCGACTAGCGGGTGGTATACGCAGTATTTT.